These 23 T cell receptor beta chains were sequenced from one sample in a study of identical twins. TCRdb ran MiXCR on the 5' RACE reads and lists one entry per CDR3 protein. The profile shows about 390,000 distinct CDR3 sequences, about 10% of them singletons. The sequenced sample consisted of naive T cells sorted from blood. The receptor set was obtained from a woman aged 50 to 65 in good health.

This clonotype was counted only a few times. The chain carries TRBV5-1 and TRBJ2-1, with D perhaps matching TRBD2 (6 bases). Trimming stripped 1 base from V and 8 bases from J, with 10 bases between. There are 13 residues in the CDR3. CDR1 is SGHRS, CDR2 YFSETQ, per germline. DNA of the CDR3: TGCGCCAGCAGCTTGTTTGGGGGGTATGAGCAGTTCTTC. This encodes CASSLFGGYEQFF.

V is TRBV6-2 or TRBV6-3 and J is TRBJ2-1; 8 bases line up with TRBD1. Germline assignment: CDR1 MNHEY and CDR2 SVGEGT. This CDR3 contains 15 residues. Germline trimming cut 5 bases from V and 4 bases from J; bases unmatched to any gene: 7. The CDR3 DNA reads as TGTGCCAGCAGTCTTCAGGGGGCAACGTACAATGAGCAGTTCTTC. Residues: CASSLQGATYNEQFF.

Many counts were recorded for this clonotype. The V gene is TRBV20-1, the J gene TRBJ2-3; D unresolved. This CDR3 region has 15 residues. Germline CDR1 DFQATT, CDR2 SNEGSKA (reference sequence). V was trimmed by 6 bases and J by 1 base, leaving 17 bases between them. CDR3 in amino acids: CSALPVSGGTDTQYF. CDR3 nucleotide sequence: TGCAGTGCCCTCCCCGTGAGTGGCGGCACAGATACGCAGTATTTT.

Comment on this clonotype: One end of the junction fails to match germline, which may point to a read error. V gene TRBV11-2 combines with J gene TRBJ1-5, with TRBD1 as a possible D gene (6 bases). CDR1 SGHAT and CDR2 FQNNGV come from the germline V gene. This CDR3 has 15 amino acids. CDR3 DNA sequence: TGTACCAGCAGCTTACAGGGTTTAGGCAATCAGCCCCAGCATTTT. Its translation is CTSSLQGLGNQPQHF.

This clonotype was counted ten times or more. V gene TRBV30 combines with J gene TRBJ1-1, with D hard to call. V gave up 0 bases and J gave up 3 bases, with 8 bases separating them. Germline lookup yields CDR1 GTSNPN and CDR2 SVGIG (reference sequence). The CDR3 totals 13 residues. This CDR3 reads CAWSVTPDTEAFF. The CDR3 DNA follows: TGTGCCTGGAGTGTCACACCTGACACTGAAGCTTTCTTT. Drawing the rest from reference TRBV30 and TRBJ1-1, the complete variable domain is SQTIHQWPATLVQPVGSPLSLECTVEGTSNPNLYWYRQAAGRGLQLLFYSVGIGQISSEVPQNLSASRPQDRQFILSSKKLLLSDSGFYLCAWSVTPDTEAFFGQGTRLTVV.

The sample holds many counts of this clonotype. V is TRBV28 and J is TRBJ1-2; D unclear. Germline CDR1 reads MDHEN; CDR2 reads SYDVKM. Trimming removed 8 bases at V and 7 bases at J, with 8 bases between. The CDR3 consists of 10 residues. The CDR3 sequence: CASGQRGYTF. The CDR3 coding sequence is TGTGCCAGCGGCCAGCGTGGCTACACCTTC.

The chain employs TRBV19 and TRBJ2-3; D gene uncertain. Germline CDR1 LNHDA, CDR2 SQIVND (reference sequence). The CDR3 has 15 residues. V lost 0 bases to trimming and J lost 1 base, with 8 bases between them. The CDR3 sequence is CASSIEGARTDTQYF. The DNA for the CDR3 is TGTGCCAGTAGTATAGAAGGAGCCCGCACAGATACGCAGTATTTT.

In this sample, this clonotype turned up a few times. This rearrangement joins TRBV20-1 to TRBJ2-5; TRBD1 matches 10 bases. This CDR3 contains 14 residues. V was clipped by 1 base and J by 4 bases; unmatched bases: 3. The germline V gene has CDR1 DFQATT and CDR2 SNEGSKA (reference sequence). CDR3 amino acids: CSARVGQGGETQYF. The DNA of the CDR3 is TGCAGTGCTAGAGTTGGACAGGGGGGAGAGACCCAGTACTTC.

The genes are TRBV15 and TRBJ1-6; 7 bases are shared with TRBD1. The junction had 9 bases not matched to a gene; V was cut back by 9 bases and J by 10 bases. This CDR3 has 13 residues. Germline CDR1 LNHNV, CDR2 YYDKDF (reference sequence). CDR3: CATGDSLESPLHF. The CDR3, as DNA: TGTGCCACGGGGGACAGTCTGGAATCACCCCTCCACTTT.

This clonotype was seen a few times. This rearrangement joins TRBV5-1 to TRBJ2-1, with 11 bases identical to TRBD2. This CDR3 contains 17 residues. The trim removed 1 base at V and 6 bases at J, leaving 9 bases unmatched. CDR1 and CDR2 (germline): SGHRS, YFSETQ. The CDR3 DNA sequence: TGCGCCAGCAGCTTGCCTGGACTAGCGGGTAAACTCAATGAGCAGTTCTTC. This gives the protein CASSLPGLAGKLNEQFF.

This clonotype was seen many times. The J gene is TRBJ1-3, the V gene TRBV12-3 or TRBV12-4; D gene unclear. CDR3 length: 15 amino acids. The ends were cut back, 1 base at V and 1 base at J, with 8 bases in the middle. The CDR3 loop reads CASSLGAISGNTIYF. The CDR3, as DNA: TGTGCCAGCAGTTTAGGGGCGATATCTGGAAACACCATATATTTT.

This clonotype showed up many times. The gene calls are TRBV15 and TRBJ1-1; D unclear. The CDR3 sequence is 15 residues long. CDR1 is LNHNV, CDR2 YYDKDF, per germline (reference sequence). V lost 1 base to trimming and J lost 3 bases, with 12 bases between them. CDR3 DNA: TGTGCCACCAGCAGAGGACCGCTTCGTGACACTGAAGCTTTCTTT. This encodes CATSRGPLRDTEAFF.

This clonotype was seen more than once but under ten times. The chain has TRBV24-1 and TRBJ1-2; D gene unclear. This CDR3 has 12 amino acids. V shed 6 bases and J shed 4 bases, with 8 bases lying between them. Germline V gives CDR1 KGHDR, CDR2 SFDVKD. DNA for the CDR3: TGTGCCACCAGTATGGTGCCCTATGGCTACACCTTC. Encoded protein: CATSMVPYGYTF.

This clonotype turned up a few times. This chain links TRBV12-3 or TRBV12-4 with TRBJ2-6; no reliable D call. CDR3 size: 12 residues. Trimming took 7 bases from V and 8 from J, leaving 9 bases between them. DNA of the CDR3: TGTGCCAGCAAGACGGAGTCCAACGTCCTGACTTTC. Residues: CASKTESNVLTF.

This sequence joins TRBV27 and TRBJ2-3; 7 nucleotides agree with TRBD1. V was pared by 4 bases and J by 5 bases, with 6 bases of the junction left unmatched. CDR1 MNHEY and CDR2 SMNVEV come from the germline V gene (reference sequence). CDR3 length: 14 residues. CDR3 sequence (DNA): TGTGCCAGCAGTTACAGGGGTCTTGGAGATACGCAGTATTTT. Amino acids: CASSYRGLGDTQYF.

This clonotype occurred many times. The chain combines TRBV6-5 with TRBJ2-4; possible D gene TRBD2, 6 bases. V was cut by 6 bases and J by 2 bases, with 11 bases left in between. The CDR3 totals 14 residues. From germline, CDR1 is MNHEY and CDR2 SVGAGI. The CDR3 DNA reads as TGTGCCAGCAGAGGAACTAGCTCCAAAAACATTCAGTACTTC. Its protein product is CASRGTSSKNIQYF.

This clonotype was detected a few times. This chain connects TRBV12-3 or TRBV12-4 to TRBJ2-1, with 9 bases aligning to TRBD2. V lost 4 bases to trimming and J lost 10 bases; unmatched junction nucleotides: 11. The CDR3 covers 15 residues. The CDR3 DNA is TGTGCCAGCAGTTACTCTCTAGCGGGAATGACCGAGCAGTTCTTC. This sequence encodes CASSYSLAGMTEQFF.

The CDR3 nucleotides are TGCGCCAGCAGCTTGGTGCGGGTTAACCCCAGGGGCGATGAGCAGTTCTTC. Residues: CASSLVRVNPRGDEQFF. This chain connects TRBV5-1 to TRBJ2-1; D might be TRBD1 (6 bases). The germline gives CDR1 SGHRS, CDR2 YFSETQ. V lost 0 bases and J lost 8, with 21 bases in between. The CDR3 is made up of 17 amino acids.

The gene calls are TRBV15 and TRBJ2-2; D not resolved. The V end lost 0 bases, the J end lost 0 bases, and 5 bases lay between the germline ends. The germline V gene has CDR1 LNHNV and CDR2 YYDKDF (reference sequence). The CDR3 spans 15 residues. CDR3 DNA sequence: TGTGCCACCAGCAGAGATCAAGCGAACACCGGGGAGCTGTTTTTT. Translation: CATSRDQANTGELFF.

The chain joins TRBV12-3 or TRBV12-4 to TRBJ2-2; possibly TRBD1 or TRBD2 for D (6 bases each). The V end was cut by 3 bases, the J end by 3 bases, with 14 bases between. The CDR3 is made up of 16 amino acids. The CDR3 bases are TGTGCCAGCAGTTTCGGGGGCGGATGGTACACCGGGGAGCTGTTTTTT. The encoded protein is CASSFGGGWYTGELFF.

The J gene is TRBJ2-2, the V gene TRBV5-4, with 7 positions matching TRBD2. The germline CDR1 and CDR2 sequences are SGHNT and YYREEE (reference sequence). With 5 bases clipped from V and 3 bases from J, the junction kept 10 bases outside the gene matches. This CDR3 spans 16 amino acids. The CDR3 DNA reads TGTGCCAGCAGTCACACCCTAGCGGATCACACCGGGGAGCTGTTTTTT. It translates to CASSHTLADHTGELFF.

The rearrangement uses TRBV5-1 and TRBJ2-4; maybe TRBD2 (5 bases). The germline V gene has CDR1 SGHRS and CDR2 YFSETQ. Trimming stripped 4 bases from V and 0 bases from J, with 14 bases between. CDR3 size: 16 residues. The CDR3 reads CASSPTSSLAKNIQYF. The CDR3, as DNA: TGCGCCAGCAGCCCAACTAGTTCTTTAGCCAAAAACATTCAGTACTTC.

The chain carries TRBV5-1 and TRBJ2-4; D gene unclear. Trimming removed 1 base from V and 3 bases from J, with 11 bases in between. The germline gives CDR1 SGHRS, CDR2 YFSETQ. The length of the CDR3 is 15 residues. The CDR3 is CASSLNAVGKNIQYF. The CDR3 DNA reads TGCGCCAGCAGCTTGAACGCGGTGGGCAAAAACATTCAGTACTTC.